The 24 T cell receptor beta chains in this list originate from one sample, sequenced in a study of T-cell reconstitution after alpha-beta-depleted transplantation in children. Preparation of the TCRbeta library was carried out with unique molecular identifiers. TCRdb reanalysed the PCR reads using MiXCR and keeps one entry per CDR3 protein. Here the sample spans 230,000 or so distinct CDR3 sequences, 12% being singletons. The sequenced sample was PBMCs from the stem cell graft donor, obtained from the stem cell graft. These receptors were taken from a human donor who donated a stem cell graft to a child with acute lymphoblastic leukemia.

As concerns this clonotype: This may be a read error: a much more frequent sequence differs by one nucleotide. This sequence joins TRBV11-1 and TRBJ1-1; no definite D call. The CDR3 is 19 residues long. The V end lost 2 bases, the J end lost 0 bases, and 22 bases lay between the germline ends. Germline values: CDR1 SGHAT, CDR2 FQDESV (reference sequence). CDR3 DNA: TGTGCCAGCAGCTTAAGCCGCGACATCCGTTCCCTTATGAACACTGAAGCTTTCTTT. As protein: CASSLSRDIRSLMNTEAFF.

The sample holds many counts of this clonotype. The J gene is TRBJ1-2, the V gene TRBV7-2; D is undetermined. The ends were cut back, 0 bases at V and 0 bases at J, with 8 bases in the middle. Germline assignment: CDR1 SGHTA and CDR2 FQGNSA. There are 15 residues in the CDR3. CDR3 amino acids: CASSLASVANYGYTF. The DNA for the CDR3 is TGTGCCAGCAGCTTAGCGTCAGTAGCTAACTATGGCTACACCTTC.

This clonotype was counted ten times or more. This sequence joins TRBV20-1 and TRBJ2-5, with TRBD2 matching over 8 bases. The CDR3 extends over 16 amino acids. Germline CDR1 DFQATT, CDR2 SNEGSKA (reference sequence). J was trimmed by 2 bases and V by 2 bases; bases with no gene match: 10. The CDR3 DNA reads as TGCAGTGCTAGAAAACTAGCGGAAGTAACTCAAGAGACCCAGTACTTC. Translated, it gives CSARKLAEVTQETQYF.

This clonotype has ten or more counts. V gene TRBV5-1 combines with J gene TRBJ2-7; no definite D call. Trimming shortened V by 4 bases and J by 3 bases, and 11 bases separated the two germline ends. Per the germline V gene, CDR1 is SGHRS and CDR2 is YFSETQ. This CDR3 comprises 13 residues. The CDR3 coding sequence is TGCGCCAGCAGCCCCCAGGACGGCTACGAGCAGTACTTC. This sequence encodes CASSPQDGYEQYF.

This clonotype has at least ten counts. The genes are TRBV28 and TRBJ2-2, with 7 bases aligning to TRBD1. The CDR3 has 15 residues. Germline CDR1 MDHEN, CDR2 SYDVKM. Trimming removed 4 bases from V and 4 bases from J; junction bases left unmatched: 6. The DNA of the CDR3 is TGTGCCAGCAGTTCCCTCTCAGGGGGCACCGGGGAGCTGTTTTTT. Translating gives CASSSLSGGTGELFF.

This clonotype was observed many times. The V and J genes are TRBV4-3 and TRBJ2-3, with D possibly being TRBD1 (5 bases). This CDR3 is 14 amino acids long. Trimming left V 0 bases short and J 5 bases short, with 9 bases between. Germline V CDR1 and CDR2: LGHNA, YSLEER. The CDR3 is CASSQEGAGDTQYF. The CDR3 nucleotides are TGCGCCAGCAGCCAAGAAGGGGCCGGAGATACGCAGTATTTT.

The rearrangement uses TRBV9 and TRBJ1-1, with D unresolved. CDR3 size: 13 residues. The germline V and J ends were trimmed by 3 bases and 6 bases, with 12 bases remaining between them. Germline CDR1 is SGDLS and CDR2 is YYNGEE. CDR3 nucleotides: TGTGCCAGCAGCGGATTAAGTGGCGCTGAAGCTTTCTTT. Its protein is CASSGLSGAEAFF.

This clonotype was found many times. The chain is built from TRBV4-2 and TRBJ2-5, with 12 positions matching TRBD2. The CDR3 is made up of 15 amino acids. The trim removed 5 bases at V and 4 bases at J, leaving 5 bases unmatched. Germline assignment: CDR1 LGHNA and CDR2 YNFKEQ. Here the CDR3 DNA reads TGTGCCAGCAGCTCTAGCGGGGGGGCCCCAGAGACCCAGTACTTC. It codes for CASSSSGGAPETQYF.

Worth noting for this clonotype: A read error may be the cause here, since a much bigger clone is one base away. This chain connects TRBV20-1 to TRBJ1-2; D perhaps matches TRBD1 (5 bases). The germline CDR1 and CDR2 sequences are DFQATT and SNEGSKA (reference sequence). This CDR3 has 10 amino acids. The CDR3 nucleotides read TGCTTATGCCAGGGCTATGGCTACACCTTC. Translation: CLCQGYGYTF.

The chain combines TRBV4-1 with TRBJ2-3; no definite D call. The CDR3 runs to 15 residues. Trimming removed 7 bases from V and 0 bases from J, with 14 bases in between. Germline CDR1 is MGHRA and CDR2 is YSYEKL. The CDR3 sequence is CASNLREPSTDTQYF. The CDR3 nucleotides are TGCGCCAGCAACCTTAGAGAACCAAGCACAGATACGCAGTATTTT.

Note on this clonotype: One end of the junction fails to match germline, which may point to a read error. The gene calls are TRBV6-5 and TRBJ1-5; D is unresolved. The germline CDR1 and CDR2 sequences are MNHEY and SVGAGI. The CDR3 runs to 12 residues. The CDR3 nucleotides are TGTGCCAGCATTTACTCGGGTCAGCCCCAGCATTTT. The encoded protein is CASIYSGQPQHF.

This clonotype was counted ten times or more. CDR3 DNA: TGCAGTGCTAGGACAGGGCAGATAGATACGCAGTATTTT. This gives the protein CSARTGQIDTQYF. The chain carries TRBV20-1 and TRBJ2-3; 7 bases line up with TRBD1. CDR1 and CDR2 from the germline V gene are DFQATT and SNEGSKA (reference sequence). The CDR3 has 13 residues. V was clipped by 3 bases and J by 5 bases; unmatched bases: 5.

This clonotype has a count of ten or more. The chain combines TRBV9 with TRBJ2-5; the match to TRBD1 covers 8 bases. The germline V gene has CDR1 SGDLS and CDR2 YYNGEE. With 2 bases clipped from V and 1 base from J, the junction kept 10 bases outside the gene matches. CDR3 length: 17 residues. CDR3 sequence: CASSVGVGRGLQETQYF. CDR3 bases: TGTGCCAGCAGCGTGGGGGTCGGCAGGGGGCTCCAAGAGACCCAGTACTTC.

The chain links TRBV7-6 to TRBJ2-6, with TRBD1 identical over 7 bases. Trimming cost V 1 base and J 0 bases; bases outside gene matches: 3. The CDR3 runs 17 residues. CDR1 is SGHVS, CDR2 FNYEAQ, per germline. The CDR3 sequence is CASSLEGAHSGANVLTF. In DNA, the CDR3 is TGTGCCAGCAGCTTAGAGGGGGCTCACTCTGGGGCCAACGTCCTGACTTTC.

This clonotype was recorded at least ten times. The V call is TRBV20-1, the J call TRBJ1-4, with 10 bases matching TRBD1. The V segment lost 1 base and the J segment 6 bases; nucleotides outside the gene matches: 2. Germline V lookup: CDR1 DFQATT, CDR2 SNEGSKA (reference sequence). This CDR3 spans 14 amino acids. CDR3 residues: CSARAGTGDEKLFF. CDR3 in DNA: TGCAGTGCTAGAGCGGGGACAGGGGATGAAAAACTGTTTTTT.

This clonotype came up many times. The V call is TRBV7-2, the J call TRBJ1-2; a possible D gene is TRBD1 (6 bases). The CDR3 contains 15 residues. V lost 5 bases, J lost 3 bases, and 16 bases lay in between. Germline V gives CDR1 SGHTA, CDR2 FQGNSA. The chain's CDR3 is CASSLRGAKDYGYTF. DNA for the CDR3: TGTGCCAGCAGCCTCCGGGGGGCTAAGGACTATGGCTACACCTTC.

This clonotype was counted at least ten times. In DNA form, the CDR3 reads TGCGCCAGCAGCACGGGACAGGCCAACACAGATACGCAGTATTTT. The encoded protein is CASSTGQANTDTQYF. The V gene is TRBV5-1, the J gene TRBJ2-3; 8 nucleotides agree with TRBD1. Per the germline V gene, CDR1 is SGHRS and CDR2 is YFSETQ. The V segment lost 4 bases and the J segment 2 bases; nucleotides outside the gene matches: 6. The length of the CDR3 is 15 residues.

A note on this clonotype: This may stem from a read error, because a much larger clone lies one nucleotide away. V and J are TRBV6-5 and TRBJ2-7, with a possible D match to TRBD1 (5 bases). This CDR3 contains 14 residues. The germline CDR1 and CDR2 sequences are MNHEY and SVGAGI. Trimming shortened V by 0 bases and J by 3 bases, and 9 bases separated the two germline ends. DNA of the CDR3: TGTGCCAGCAGTTACTCAGGGGTCGTCTACGAGCAGTACTTC. As protein: CASSYSGVVYEQYF.

This clonotype was detected many times. The V call is TRBV7-9, the J call TRBJ1-1; TRBD1 might be the D (6 bases). CDR3 size: 15 residues. Deletions cut 6 bases from V and 0 bases from J, with 14 bases between. Germline CDR1 is SEHNR and CDR2 is FQNEAQ (reference sequence). This CDR3 reads CASRFQGQVNTEAFF. The CDR3 nucleotides are TGTGCCAGCAGATTCCAGGGGCAGGTGAACACTGAAGCTTTCTTT.

As regards this clonotype: This may be a read error: a much more frequent sequence differs by one nucleotide. The chain employs TRBV9 and TRBJ2-5; the D gene could be TRBD1 or TRBD2 (5 bases each). Trimming cost V 2 bases and J 3 bases, with 14 bases left between them. This CDR3 has 15 residues. From germline, CDR1 is SGDLS and CDR2 YYNGEE. The CDR3 DNA sequence: TGTGCCAGCAGCGTTAGGGGTGGAGGCAAAGAGACCCAGTACTTC. It specifies CASSVRGGGKETQYF.

V usage is TRBV20-1 and J usage is TRBJ2-1; D may be TRBD2 (6 bases). V lost 2 bases to trimming and J lost 6 bases, with 11 bases between them. The CDR3 runs to 13 residues. CDR1 and CDR2 (germline): DFQATT, SNEGSKA (reference sequence). The CDR3 DNA reads as TGCAGTGCTAGAAATCTAGCGACCAATGAGCAGTTCTTC. It is translated as CSARNLATNEQFF.

This clonotype was counted at least ten times. This chain connects TRBV29-1 to TRBJ2-3; the D is unclear. Trimming took 5 bases from V and 6 from J, leaving 15 bases between them. The germline V gene encodes CDR1 SQVTM and CDR2 ANQGSEA. The CDR3 is 13 residues long. CDR3 residues: CSVRQAYLDTQYF. The CDR3 DNA follows: TGCAGCGTTCGGCAGGCTTATCTGGATACGCAGTATTTT.

This clonotype has ten or more counts. The chain links TRBV3-1 to TRBJ1-1, with D unclear. CDR3 size: 13 residues. Trimming took off 6 bases at V and 3 bases at J, with 11 bases between the two ends. The germline CDR1 and CDR2 sequences are LGHDT and YNNKEL (reference sequence). CDR3 region: CASRQSEDTEAFF. Here the CDR3 DNA reads TGTGCCAGCAGACAAAGTGAGGACACTGAAGCTTTCTTT.

This clonotype was observed many times. The CDR3 is CASSQDAGQLNTEAFF. In nucleotides, the CDR3 is TGCGCCAGCAGCCAAGATGCCGGGCAGCTGAACACTGAAGCTTTCTTT. The chain recombines TRBV4-3 with TRBJ1-1; no clear D gene. Germline-derived CDR1 and CDR2 are LGHNA and YSLEER. The CDR3 totals 16 residues. Trimming pared 0 bases from V and 0 bases from J, leaving 11 bases between.